The entry below describes one T cell receptor beta chain. Its antigen is unknown. A single heparinised draw of roughly 100 mL on average was taken per donor. This entry belongs to a study of beta chain features in type 1 diabetes. Investigators reverse transcribed all isolated RNA, so they sequenced expressed TCRB transcripts. TCRdb's copy holds only in-frame clones and misses some; the assay was immunoSEQ multiplex PCR. This repertoire shows about 710,000 clones, around 15% found once; its top ten account for 0.035% to 0.045%. Study-wide findings and caveats: Researchers caution that PCR might favor shorter templates, equally among patients and controls. VDJ junctions in type 1 diabetes patients carried more deletions and fewer insertions. A moderate, significant TCRB CDR3 shortening appeared in type 1 diabetes across four CD4+ subsets.

Material for sequencing was naive CD4+ T cells from blood. This TCR was recovered from a man between 18 and 35 years old with type 1 diabetes.

The CDR3 is CASSLGEPRDGYTF. The CDR3 DNA is TGTGCCAGCAGCTTAGGGGAGCCGCGGGATGGCTACACCTTC. The chain links TRBV7-9 to TRBJ1-2; no clear D. Trimming shortened V by 1 base and J by 6 bases, and 12 bases separated the two germline ends. This CDR3 comprises 14 residues. In germline, CDR1 is SEHNR, CDR2 FQNEAQ (reference sequence). Using reference TRBV7-9 and TRBJ1-2 for the parts outside the CDR3, the full variable domain is DTGVSQNPRHKITKRGQNVTFRCDPISEHNRLYWYRQTLGQGPEFLTYFQNEAQLEKSRLLSDRFSAERPKGSFSTLEIQRTEQGDSAMYLCASSLGEPRDGYTFGSGTRLTVV.